Sequencing of this TCR beta chain was carried out in a study of blood T cell repertoires in COVID-19. A PCR-confirmed or clinician-diagnosed COVID-19 case had contacted exposed participants within 2 weeks of entry. The V gene's germline CDR1 is MDHEN and CDR2 SYDVKM. This CDR3 comprises 14 residues. The V gene lost 3 bases and the J gene lost 6 bases, with 14 bases spanning the gap. Assay: immunoSEQ multiplex PCR; the TCRdb copy retains only in-frame clones and omits some. The sample records approximately 250,000 clones, approximately 88% being singletons. The genes are TRBV28 and TRBJ1-2; TRBD1 is a possible D gene (5 bases). This TCR was recovered from a woman in her forties who had been exposed to COVID-19. Sequencing used PBMCs or T cells enriched from blood (not recorded which). CDR3 protein: CASSLSPRVNGYTF. Written as DNA, the CDR3 is TGTGCCAGCAGTTTGTCGCCCAGGGTGAATGGCTACACCTTC.